Listed below are T cell receptor beta chains from one sample, sequenced in a study of regulatory T cells in long-lasting Graves disease. Via MiXCR, TCRdb re-called the multiplex PCR reads, giving one row per CDR3 protein. The sample lists approximately 470,000 distinct CDR3 sequences, around 15% occurring once. These data are also associated with another study on T cells in Graves' hyperthyroidism and ophthalmopathy.

The sequencing used peripheral blood mononuclear cells (PBMCs), collected at new diagnosis, from a patient treated with antithyroid drugs. The receptors shown here come from a man aged 40-50 years with Graves disease. Each CDR3 is given with its conserved first and last residue. Fields, in order: V gene, D gene, J gene, clone size, CDR3 DNA, CDR3 protein. D genes are given only for firm matches. A clone size is listed for some rows: how often the clone was seen (once, few, many), or a class if it is expanded.

V gene: TRBV7-2
D gene: .
J gene: TRBJ1-5
clone size: many
CDR3 DNA: TGTGCCACCAACAGGGAAGCGAGCAATCAGCCCCAGCATTTT
CDR3 protein: CATNREASNQPQHF

V gene: TRBV28
D gene: TRBD1
J gene: TRBJ2-5
clone size: many
CDR3 DNA: TGTGCCAGCAGTTGGCCGGGACAGGGATTGAAGACCCAGTACTTC
CDR3 protein: CASSWPGQGLKTQYF

V gene: TRBV6-2/TRBV6-3
D gene: .
J gene: TRBJ2-3
clone size: many
CDR3 DNA: TGTGCCAGCAGTGAGATTGGGGGAAATACGCAGTATTTT
CDR3 protein: CASSEIGGNTQYF

V gene: TRBV20-1
D gene: TRBD1
J gene: TRBJ2-1
clone size: many
CDR3 DNA: TGCAGTGCTAGATCGGGACAGAACAATGAGCAGTTCTTC
CDR3 protein: CSARSGQNNEQFF

V gene: TRBV29-1
D gene: .
J gene: TRBJ1-2
clone size: few
CDR3 DNA: TGCAGCGTTGAGGTGGGATACTATGGCTACACCTTC
CDR3 protein: CSVEVGYYGYTF

V gene: TRBV24-1
D gene: TRBD1
J gene: TRBJ1-5
clone size: few
CDR3 DNA: TGTGCCACCAGTGATCCGGGACAGAATCAGCCCCAGCATTTT
CDR3 protein: CATSDPGQNQPQHF

V gene: TRBV6-1
D gene: TRBD1
J gene: TRBJ2-7
clone size: .
CDR3 DNA: TGTGCCAGCAGTGAAGACAGGGGGCCCTACGAGCAGTACTTC
CDR3 protein: CASSEDRGPYEQYF

V gene: TRBV6-5
D gene: .
J gene: TRBJ1-3
clone size: few
CDR3 DNA: TGTGCCAGCAGTTACACAGGCTCTGGAAACACCATATATTTT
CDR3 protein: CASSYTGSGNTIYF

V gene: TRBV6-5
D gene: TRBD2
J gene: TRBJ2-1
clone size: many
CDR3 DNA: TGTGCCAGCAGTTCGCGGACTAGCGGGGCACCTGCTGAGCAGTTCTTC
CDR3 protein: CASSSRTSGAPAEQFF

V gene: TRBV28
D gene: .
J gene: TRBJ1-2
clone size: few
CDR3 DNA: TGTGCCAGCAGTTTTCGGGGCAGGGGCTACACCTTC
CDR3 protein: CASSFRGRGYTF

V gene: TRBV4-1
D gene: .
J gene: TRBJ2-7
clone size: .
CDR3 DNA: TGCGCCAGCAGCCAAGTTGGGGGGGCTATCCTCGGGCAGTACTTC
CDR3 protein: CASSQVGGAILGQYF

V gene: TRBV7-9
D gene: .
J gene: TRBJ2-1
clone size: many
CDR3 DNA: TGTGCCAGCAGCGAAAAACACGCAGGGGAGGTTTACTACAATGAGCAGTTCTTC
CDR3 protein: CASSEKHAGEVYYNEQFF

V gene: TRBV28
D gene: TRBD1
J gene: TRBJ1-2
clone size: many
CDR3 DNA: TGTGCCAGCGGAGACTGGGACAGCTCTTATGGCTACACCTTC
CDR3 protein: CASGDWDSSYGYTF

V gene: TRBV11-2
D gene: .
J gene: TRBJ2-7
clone size: many
CDR3 DNA: TGTGCCAGCAGCAAAGAGGCCGGGACACGCTACGAGCAGTACTTC
CDR3 protein: CASSKEAGTRYEQYF

V gene: TRBV2
D gene: TRBD2
J gene: TRBJ2-5
clone size: .
CDR3 DNA: TGTGCCAGCAGTTCCACTAGCGGGAGAGGGGGGTACCAAGAGACCCAGTACTTC
CDR3 protein: CASSSTSGRGGYQETQYF

V gene: TRBV20-1
D gene: .
J gene: TRBJ1-1
clone size: few
CDR3 DNA: TGCAGTGCCCGACAGGTTTTTATGAACACTGAAGCTTTCTTT
CDR3 protein: CSARQVFMNTEAFF

V gene: TRBV20-1
D gene: TRBD1
J gene: TRBJ2-7
clone size: .
CDR3 DNA: TGCAGTGCTATCCCCGGGACAGGCGAATACGAGCAGTACTTC
CDR3 protein: CSAIPGTGEYEQYF

V gene: TRBV7-9
D gene: .
J gene: TRBJ2-3
clone size: many
CDR3 DNA: TGTGCCAGCAGCTTTGCGAAAAGCACAGATACGCAGTATTTT
CDR3 protein: CASSFAKSTDTQYF

V gene: TRBV20-1
D gene: .
J gene: TRBJ2-7
clone size: many
CDR3 DNA: TGCAGTGCTAGAGGGGCAAGGTCCTACGAGCAGTACTTC
CDR3 protein: CSARGARSYEQYF

V gene: TRBV19
D gene: TRBD1
J gene: TRBJ1-4
clone size: few
CDR3 DNA: TGTGCCAGTAGGGGACAGAAAGAAAAACTGTTTTTT
CDR3 protein: CASRGQKEKLFF

V gene: TRBV27
D gene: .
J gene: TRBJ2-3
clone size: many
CDR3 DNA: TGTGCCAGCAAACCACGGGCTTTGCCGGATACAGATACGCAGTATTTT
CDR3 protein: CASKPRALPDTDTQYF

V gene: TRBV5-1
D gene: .
J gene: TRBJ2-1
clone size: many
CDR3 DNA: TGCGCCAGCAGCTTGGTCACGGGGATGGTTAATGAGCAGTTCTTC
CDR3 protein: CASSLVTGMVNEQFF

V gene: TRBV7-6
D gene: .
J gene: TRBJ1-5
clone size: .
CDR3 DNA: TGTGCCAGCAGCTTACGAGGGGGGAATCAGCCCCAGCATTTT
CDR3 protein: CASSLRGGNQPQHF

V gene: TRBV7-9
D gene: .
J gene: TRBJ2-7
clone size: .
CDR3 DNA: TGTGCCAGCAGCCCAGCCGGGGACCCCTACGAGCAGTACTTC
CDR3 protein: CASSPAGDPYEQYF

V gene: TRBV20-1
D gene: .
J gene: TRBJ1-1
clone size: many
CDR3 DNA: TGCAGTGCTAGAGTTGAGGGGGGGACTTTCTTT
CDR3 protein: CSARVEGGTFF

V gene: TRBV3-1
D gene: .
J gene: TRBJ2-2
clone size: many
CDR3 DNA: TGTGCCAGCAGCCATCGGGACACCGGGGAGCTGTTTTTT
CDR3 protein: CASSHRDTGELFF

V gene: TRBV29-1
D gene: .
J gene: TRBJ2-3
clone size: .
CDR3 DNA: TGCAGCCCCTGGATCGCAGATACGCAGTATTTT
CDR3 protein: CSPWIADTQYF

V gene: TRBV7-8
D gene: .
J gene: TRBJ2-7
clone size: many
CDR3 DNA: TGTGCCAGCAGCTTAGTTGGGGAGTATCCCTACGAGCAGTACTTC
CDR3 protein: CASSLVGEYPYEQYF

V gene: TRBV6-2/TRBV6-3
D gene: .
J gene: TRBJ1-3
clone size: .
CDR3 DNA: TGTGCCAGCAGTGTAACAGGGAACTCTGGAAACACCATATATTTT
CDR3 protein: CASSVTGNSGNTIYF

V gene: TRBV30
D gene: .
J gene: TRBJ2-5
clone size: .
CDR3 DNA: TGTGCCTGGAGACCGGCAGGGCGAATCCAAGAGACCCAGTACTTC
CDR3 protein: CAWRPAGRIQETQYF

V gene: TRBV12-3/TRBV12-4
D gene: .
J gene: TRBJ2-5
clone size: .
CDR3 DNA: TGTGCCAGCAGTGGGGAGACAGAGACCCAGTACTTC
CDR3 protein: CASSGETETQYF

V gene: TRBV2
D gene: .
J gene: TRBJ2-7
clone size: many
CDR3 DNA: TGTGCCAGCAGCCGTAACTCCTACGAGCAGTACTTC
CDR3 protein: CASSRNSYEQYF

V gene: TRBV5-1
D gene: TRBD1
J gene: TRBJ2-7
clone size: many
CDR3 DNA: TGCGCCAGCAGCTTAGGACAGGATTCTCTCGAGCAGTACTTC
CDR3 protein: CASSLGQDSLEQYF

V gene: TRBV12-5
D gene: TRBD1
J gene: TRBJ2-3
clone size: .
CDR3 DNA: TGTGCTAGTGCCGACAGGGAGCAAACAGATACGCAGTATTTT
CDR3 protein: CASADREQTDTQYF

V gene: TRBV2
D gene: TRBD1
J gene: TRBJ1-4
clone size: few
CDR3 DNA: TGTGCCAGCAGAGGCAGGGGGGGACTTAATGAAAAACTGTTTTTT
CDR3 protein: CASRGRGGLNEKLFF

V gene: TRBV5-1
D gene: .
J gene: TRBJ1-2
clone size: .
CDR3 DNA: TGCGCCAGCAGCTTGGATGCTTGGGCCGAAGCTAACTATGGCTACACCTTC
CDR3 protein: CASSLDAWAEANYGYTF

V gene: TRBV7-8
D gene: .
J gene: TRBJ2-1
clone size: many
CDR3 DNA: TGTGCCAGCAGCCGGGACTCCTCCTACAATGAGCAGTTCTTC
CDR3 protein: CASSRDSSYNEQFF

V gene: TRBV30
D gene: .
J gene: TRBJ1-1
clone size: many
CDR3 DNA: TGTGCCTGGGGACAGCAATCGAACACTGAAGCTTTCTTT
CDR3 protein: CAWGQQSNTEAFF

V gene: TRBV5-1
D gene: .
J gene: TRBJ1-4
clone size: many
CDR3 DNA: TGCGCCAGCAGCATCGGGGTACCTTTGACTAATGAAAAACTGTTTTTT
CDR3 protein: CASSIGVPLTNEKLFF

V gene: TRBV12-3/TRBV12-4
D gene: .
J gene: TRBJ2-7
clone size: many
CDR3 DNA: TGTGCCAGCAGTTCCCTGGTTCAGGCAGGGGAAGGCGAGCAGTACTTC
CDR3 protein: CASSSLVQAGEGEQYF

V gene: TRBV3-1
D gene: TRBD2
J gene: TRBJ2-1
clone size: many
CDR3 DNA: TGTGCCAGCAGCCAAGACCTAGCGGGCTACAATGAGCAGTTCTTC
CDR3 protein: CASSQDLAGYNEQFF

V gene: TRBV10-2
D gene: .
J gene: TRBJ2-2
clone size: few
CDR3 DNA: TGCGCCAGCAAAAACAGTTACACCGGGGAGCTGTTTTTT
CDR3 protein: CASKNSYTGELFF

V gene: TRBV12-3/TRBV12-4
D gene: TRBD1
J gene: TRBJ1-2
clone size: .
CDR3 DNA: TGTGCCAGCAGCTTTGTGTACGACAGGGGGTATGGCTACACCTTC
CDR3 protein: CASSFVYDRGYGYTF

V gene: TRBV7-9
D gene: .
J gene: TRBJ2-2
clone size: many
CDR3 DNA: TGTGCCAGCAGCTTACGCGGGACCCAGAACACCGGGGAGCTGTTTTTT
CDR3 protein: CASSLRGTQNTGELFF

V gene: TRBV27
D gene: TRBD1
J gene: TRBJ2-4
clone size: many
CDR3 DNA: TGTGCCAGCAAACCCGACAGGGTTGCAAACATTCAGTACTTC
CDR3 protein: CASKPDRVANIQYF

V gene: TRBV30
D gene: TRBD2
J gene: TRBJ2-7
clone size: few
CDR3 DNA: TGTGCCTGGAGTGTAACGGGAGCGGGGGAGCAGTACTTC
CDR3 protein: CAWSVTGAGEQYF

V gene: TRBV7-9
D gene: TRBD1
J gene: TRBJ2-1
clone size: .
CDR3 DNA: TGTGCCAGCAGACAGGGGGCGGGGGTCCGAGGGACCTACAATGAGCAGTTCTTC
CDR3 protein: CASRQGAGVRGTYNEQFF

V gene: TRBV7-9
D gene: TRBD2
J gene: TRBJ2-1
clone size: few
CDR3 DNA: TGTGCCAGCAGCCCACTAGCGGGAGTGGTCCATGAGCAGTTCTTC
CDR3 protein: CASSPLAGVVHEQFF

V gene: TRBV13
D gene: TRBD1
J gene: TRBJ1-1
clone size: .
CDR3 DNA: TGTGCCAGCAGCTTAACGGGGACAGGGGGCCTCAGTGAAGCTTTCTTT
CDR3 protein: CASSLTGTGGLSEAFF

V gene: TRBV12-3/TRBV12-4
D gene: TRBD2
J gene: TRBJ2-1
clone size: many
CDR3 DNA: TGTGCCAGCAGTTCTAGCGGGAGGGCTGTCTATGAGCAGTTCTTC
CDR3 protein: CASSSSGRAVYEQFF

V gene: TRBV5-1
D gene: TRBD1
J gene: TRBJ1-2
clone size: many
CDR3 DNA: TGCGCCAGCAGCTTGGTGACAGGGGGAGGCTACACCTTC
CDR3 protein: CASSLVTGGGYTF

V gene: TRBV2
D gene: .
J gene: TRBJ2-4
clone size: few
CDR3 DNA: TGTGCCAGCAGTGAAAGCATTCAGTACTTC
CDR3 protein: CASSESIQYF

V gene: TRBV20-1
D gene: TRBD2
J gene: TRBJ2-1
clone size: many
CDR3 DNA: TGCAGTGCTACGCTACCGGGGCGGGAGAATGAGCAGTTCTTC
CDR3 protein: CSATLPGRENEQFF

V gene: TRBV5-1
D gene: .
J gene: TRBJ2-3
clone size: many
CDR3 DNA: TGCGCCAGCAAGGACTCGTCCACAGATACGCAGTATTTT
CDR3 protein: CASKDSSTDTQYF

V gene: TRBV7-2
D gene: .
J gene: TRBJ2-5
clone size: .
CDR3 DNA: TGTGCCAGCAGCTTACCAGGGGCTGGCGGTGCGACCCAGTACTTC
CDR3 protein: CASSLPGAGGATQYF

V gene: TRBV7-9
D gene: .
J gene: TRBJ2-6
clone size: many
CDR3 DNA: TGTGCCAGCAGCTTAAGTAGCGCGTCTGGGGCCAACGTCCTGACTTTC
CDR3 protein: CASSLSSASGANVLTF